The rows below give T cell receptor beta chains drawn from one sample of a study of persistence of HIV-infected CD4 T cells. Assay used: immunoSEQ multiplex PCR; TCRdb lists only in-frame clones, some missing. This table holds about 50,000 clones, more than 70% found once. The antigens of these receptors remain unknown. The sequenced sample was CD4+ T cells sorted from PBMCs after approximately 19-hour stimulation, obtained from a patient who received antiretroviral therapy. All receptors come from an adult man with HIV who was CMV-seropositive. CDR3s include the opening cysteine and the closing phenylalanine or tryptophan. Each record gives: D gene, J gene, V gene, clone size, CDR3 protein, CDR3 DNA. A D gene is named only where the DNA matches it firmly. A clone size is listed for some rows: how often the clone was seen (once, few, many), or a class if it is expanded.

-	TRBJ1-1	TRBV4-3	once	CASSQDTGNTEAFF	TGCGCCAGCAGCCAAGATACAGGGAACACTGAAGCTTTCTTT
-	TRBJ1-1	TRBV20-1	-	CSARKDEAFF	TGCAGTGCTAGAAAGGACGAAGCTTTCTTT
-	TRBJ2-7	TRBV19	-	CASMRTSASYEQYF	TGTGCCAGTATGCGGACATCAGCCAGCTACGAGCAGTACTTC
-	TRBJ2-7	TRBV10-3	-	CAITDGGYEQYF	TGTGCCATCACCGACGGGGGCTACGAGCAGTACTTC
-	TRBJ2-5	TRBV7-3	-	CASSSLPGLQETQYF	TGTGCCAGCAGCTCACTTCCGGGACTTCAAGAGACCCAGTACTTC
-	TRBJ2-3	TRBV5-1	-	CASSLTTDTQYF	TGCGCCAGCAGCTTGACTACAGATACGCAGTATTTT
-	TRBJ1-1	TRBV18	-	CASVDVGEAFF	TGTGCCAGCGTGGACGTCGGAGAAGCTTTCTTT
TRBD1	TRBJ1-1	TRBV2	-	CASSWDRLNTEAFF	TGTGCCAGCAGTTGGGACAGACTGAACACTGAAGCTTTCTTT
-	TRBJ1-5	TRBV14	-	CASSHRGHNQPQHF	TGTGCCAGCAGCCACAGGGGCCATAATCAGCCCCAGCATTTT
-	TRBJ1-2	TRBV18	few	CASSPGASNYGYTF	TGTGCCAGCTCACCCGGGGCCAGTAACTATGGCTACACCTTC
-	TRBJ1-5	TRBV19	-	CASKGRGQMFQPQHF	TGTGCCAGTAAAGGGAGGGGACAAATGTTTCAGCCCCAGCATTTT
TRBD1	TRBJ1-5	TRBV29-1	-	CSVRQGLDQPQHF	TGCAGCGTCCGACAGGGTCTCGATCAGCCCCAGCATTTT
-	TRBJ2-3	TRBV2	-	CASSVQRRADTQYF	TGTGCCAGCAGTGTTCAGCGAAGAGCAGATACGCAGTATTTT
TRBD1	TRBJ2-2	TRBV7-8	-	CASSLTLGQPRGELFF	TGTGCCAGCAGCTTAACACTGGGACAGCCCAGGGGGGAGCTGTTTTTT
-	TRBJ1-1	TRBV4-1	few	CASSQEWGETEAFF	TGCGCCAGCAGCCAAGAGTGGGGAGAGACTGAAGCTTTCTTT
-	TRBJ2-7	TRBV5-1	-	CASSFGGNSPSSYEQYF	TGCGCCAGCAGCTTTGGCGGGAACTCACCTAGCTCCTACGAGCAGTACTTC
-	TRBJ2-1	TRBV19	once	CASSIRAPYNEQFF	TGTGCCAGTAGTATAAGGGCACCTTACAATGAGCAGTTCTTC
TRBD1	TRBJ1-6	TRBV9	-	CASSAWTGQNSPLHF	TGTGCCAGCAGCGCCTGGACAGGGCAGAATTCACCCCTCCACTTT
-	TRBJ2-1	TRBV6-5	-	CASTKAGGNYNEQFF	TGTGCCAGCACCAAAGCGGGTGGGAACTACAATGAGCAGTTCTTC
-	TRBJ2-1	TRBV10-3	-	CAIKGGGDEQFF	TGTGCCATCAAAGGAGGAGGGGATGAGCAGTTCTTC
-	TRBJ1-5	TRBV6-2/TRBV6-3	-	CASSYLRDKGRTNQPQHF	TGTGCCAGCAGTTACCTTCGGGATAAGGGACGGACTAATCAGCCCCAGCATTTT
TRBD1	TRBJ2-7	TRBV6-5	-	CASRNGQGASYEQYF	TGTGCCAGCAGGAACGGACAGGGGGCCTCCTACGAGCAGTACTTC
TRBD2	TRBJ2-3	TRBV25-1	-	CASSLQAGGPTDTQYF	TGTGCCAGCAGCCTACAAGCGGGGGGCCCCACAGATACGCAGTATTTT
-	TRBJ2-6	TRBV19	-	CASSPTGTNVLTF	TGTGCCAGTAGTCCCACCGGGACCAACGTCCTGACTTTC
-	TRBJ2-5	TRBV7-9	few	CASSMLLTDQETQYF	TGTGCCAGCAGCATGCTCCTAACAGACCAAGAGACCCAGTACTTC
-	TRBJ1-5	TRBV5-1	few	CASSLATGRDQPQHF	TGCGCCAGCAGCTTGGCAACAGGGAGGGATCAGCCCCAGCATTTT
TRBD1	TRBJ1-2	TRBV6-5	-	CATSQGYGYTF	TGTGCCACCTCACAGGGGTATGGCTACACCTTC
TRBD1	TRBJ2-7	TRBV18	-	CASSPGQRALSEQYF	TGTGCCAGCTCACCGGGACAGAGAGCCTTAAGTGAGCAGTACTTC
-	TRBJ2-5	TRBV11-2	-	CASSLGSSPETQYF	TGTGCCAGCAGCTTAGGGTCGTCCCCGGAGACCCAGTACTTC